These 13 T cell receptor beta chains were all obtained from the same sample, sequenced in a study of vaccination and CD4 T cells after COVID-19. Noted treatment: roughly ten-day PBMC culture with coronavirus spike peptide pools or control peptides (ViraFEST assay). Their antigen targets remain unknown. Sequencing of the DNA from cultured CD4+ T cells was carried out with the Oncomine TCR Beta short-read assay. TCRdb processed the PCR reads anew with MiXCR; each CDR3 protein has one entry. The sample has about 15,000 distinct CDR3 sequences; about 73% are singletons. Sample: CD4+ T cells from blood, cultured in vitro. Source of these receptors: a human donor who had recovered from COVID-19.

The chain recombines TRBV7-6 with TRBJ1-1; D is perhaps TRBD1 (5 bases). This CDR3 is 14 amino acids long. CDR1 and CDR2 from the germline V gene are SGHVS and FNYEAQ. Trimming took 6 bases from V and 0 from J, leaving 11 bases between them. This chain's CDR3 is CASSRQGVNTEAFF. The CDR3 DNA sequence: TGTGCCAGCAGTCGGCAGGGAGTGAACACTGAAGCTTTCTTT.

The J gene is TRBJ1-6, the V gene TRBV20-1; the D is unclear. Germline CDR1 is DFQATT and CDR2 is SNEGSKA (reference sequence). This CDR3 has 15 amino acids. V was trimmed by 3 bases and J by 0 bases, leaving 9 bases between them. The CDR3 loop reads CSARARSSYNSPLHF. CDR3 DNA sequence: TGCAGTGCTAGGGCTCGTAGCTCCTATAATTCACCCCTCCACTTT.

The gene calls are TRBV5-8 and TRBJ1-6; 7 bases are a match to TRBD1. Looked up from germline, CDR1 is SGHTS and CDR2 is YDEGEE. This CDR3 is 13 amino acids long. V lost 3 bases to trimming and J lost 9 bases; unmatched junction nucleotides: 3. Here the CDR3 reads CASSSRGLSPLHF. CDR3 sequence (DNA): TGTGCCAGCAGCTCTAGGGGGCTTTCACCCCTCCACTTT. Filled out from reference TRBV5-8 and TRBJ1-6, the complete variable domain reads EAGVTQSPTHLIKTRGQQATLRCSPISGHTSVYWYQQALGLGLQFLLWYDEGEERNRGNFPPRFSGRQFPNYSSELNVNALELEDSALYLCASSSRGLSPLHFGNGTRLTVT.

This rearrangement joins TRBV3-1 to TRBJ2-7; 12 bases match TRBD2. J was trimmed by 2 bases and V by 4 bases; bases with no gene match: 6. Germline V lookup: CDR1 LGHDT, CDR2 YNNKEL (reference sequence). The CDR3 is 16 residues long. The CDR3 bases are TGTGCCAGCAGCCTTTTTTCTAGCGGGAGGGCCTACGAGCAGTACTTC. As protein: CASSLFSSGRAYEQYF.

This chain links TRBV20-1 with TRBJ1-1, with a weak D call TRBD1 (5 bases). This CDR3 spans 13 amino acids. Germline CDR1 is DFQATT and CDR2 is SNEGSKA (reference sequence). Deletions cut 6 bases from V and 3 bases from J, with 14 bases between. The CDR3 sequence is CSAHPGPYTEAFF. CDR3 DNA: TGCAGTGCCCATCCGGGACCTTACACTGAAGCTTTCTTT.

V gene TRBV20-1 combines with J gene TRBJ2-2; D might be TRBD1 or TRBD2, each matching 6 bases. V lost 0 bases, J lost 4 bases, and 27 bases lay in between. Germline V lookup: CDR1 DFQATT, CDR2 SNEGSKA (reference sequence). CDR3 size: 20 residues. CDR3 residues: CSARDLTAGHSLTGTGELFF. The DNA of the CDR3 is TGCAGTGCTAGAGATCTAACGGCGGGACATTCCCTCACGGGCACCGGGGAGCTGTTTTTT.

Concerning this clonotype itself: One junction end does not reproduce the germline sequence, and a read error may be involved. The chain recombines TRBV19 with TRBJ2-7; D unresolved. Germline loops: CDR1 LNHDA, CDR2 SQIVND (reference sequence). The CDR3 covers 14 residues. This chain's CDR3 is CASSIDRLSNEQYF. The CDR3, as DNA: TGTGCCAGTAGTATAGATCGACTCTCCAACGAGCAGTACTTC.

CDR3 loop: CASSFHRGPGNTIYF. In DNA, the CDR3 is TGTGCCAGCAGTTTCCACAGGGGTCCGGGAAACACCATATATTTT. This rearrangement joins TRBV28 to TRBJ1-3; 7 bases match TRBD1. This CDR3 region has 15 residues. Germline V gene sequence: CDR1 MDHEN, CDR2 SYDVKM. V shed 3 bases, J shed 4 bases, and the junction held 6 bases outside the gene matches.

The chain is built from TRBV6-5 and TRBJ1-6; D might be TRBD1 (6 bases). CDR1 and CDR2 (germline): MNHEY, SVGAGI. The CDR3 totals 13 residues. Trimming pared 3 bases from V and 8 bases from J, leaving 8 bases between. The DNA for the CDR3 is TGTGCCAGCAGTTATAGACAGGATTCACCCCTCCACTTT. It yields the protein CASSYRQDSPLHF.

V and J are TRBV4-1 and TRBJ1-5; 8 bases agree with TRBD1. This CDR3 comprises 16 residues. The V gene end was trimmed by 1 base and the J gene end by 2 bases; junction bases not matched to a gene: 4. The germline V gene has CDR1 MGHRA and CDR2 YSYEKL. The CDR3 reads CASSQGQGSGNQPQHF. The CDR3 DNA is TGCGCCAGCAGCCAAGGACAGGGGTCCGGCAATCAGCCCCAGCATTTT.

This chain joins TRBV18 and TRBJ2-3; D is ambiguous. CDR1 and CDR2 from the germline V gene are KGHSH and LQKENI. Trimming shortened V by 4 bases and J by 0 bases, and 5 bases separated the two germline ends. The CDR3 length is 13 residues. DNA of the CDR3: TGTGCCAGCTCACGCTCTAGCACAGATACGCAGTATTTT. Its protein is CASSRSSTDTQYF.

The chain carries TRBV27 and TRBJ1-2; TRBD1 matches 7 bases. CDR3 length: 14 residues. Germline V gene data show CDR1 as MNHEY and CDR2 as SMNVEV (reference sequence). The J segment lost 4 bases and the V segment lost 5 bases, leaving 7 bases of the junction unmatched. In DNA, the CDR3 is TGTGCCAGCAGTGTGCCGGGACAGCCCTATGGCTACACCTTC. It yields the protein CASSVPGQPYGYTF.

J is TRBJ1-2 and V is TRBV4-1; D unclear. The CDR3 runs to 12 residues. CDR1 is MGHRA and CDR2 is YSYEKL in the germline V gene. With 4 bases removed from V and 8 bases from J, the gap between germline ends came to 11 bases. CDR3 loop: CASSRLGFGYTF. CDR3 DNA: TGCGCCAGCAGCCGACTAGGGTTCGGCTACACCTTC.